A selection of T cell receptor beta chains follows, all from one sample in a study of T cell responses to AZD1222 COVID-19 vaccine. Data came from immunoSEQ multiplex PCR; TCRdb stores just in-frame clones and leaves some out. The sample lists some 180,000 clones, 88% occurring once. The sequencing used peripheral blood, collected on day 0 of AZD1222 vaccination. The receptors shown here come from an adult in good health. Each CDR3 is given with its conserved first and last residue. Each record gives: clone size, J gene, V gene, D gene, CDR3 protein, CDR3 DNA. The D gene is left open where the match is weak. Some rows have no size entry. The others give once, few or many, or a class for an expanded clone.

clone_size: .
j_call: TRBJ1-5
v_call: TRBV19
d_call: .
cdr3_aa: CASSIIPSAGVGGNQPQHF
cdr3_nt: TGTGCCAGTAGTATTATCCCTTCGGCAGGTGTGGGGGGCAATCAGCCCCAGCATTTT

clone_size: .
j_call: TRBJ2-5
v_call: TRBV10-3
d_call: TRBD2
cdr3_aa: CASSRLAGGLETQYF
cdr3_nt: TGTGCCAGCTCCAGACTAGCGGGAGGGTTAGAGACCCAGTACTTC

clone_size: once
j_call: TRBJ2-1
v_call: TRBV11-2
d_call: .
cdr3_aa: CASSLVSGTKGFF
cdr3_nt: TGTGCCAGCAGCTTAGTGAGCGGCACCAAGGGGTTCTTC

clone_size: .
j_call: TRBJ2-1
v_call: TRBV6-2/TRBV6-3
d_call: TRBD1
cdr3_aa: CASSYPTGTGVSYNEQFF
cdr3_nt: TGTGCCAGCAGTTATCCCACCGGGACAGGGGTCTCCTACAATGAGCAGTTCTTC

clone_size: .
j_call: TRBJ2-3
v_call: TRBV5-1
d_call: TRBD1
cdr3_aa: CASSSGTDPDTQYF
cdr3_nt: TGCGCCAGCAGCTCCGGGACAGATCCAGATACGCAGTATTTT

clone_size: .
j_call: TRBJ2-5
v_call: TRBV4-2
d_call: .
cdr3_aa: CASSQALLDGHQETQYF
cdr3_nt: TGTGCCAGCAGCCAAGCTCTCCTGGACGGACACCAAGAGACCCAGTACTTC

clone_size: .
j_call: TRBJ1-3
v_call: TRBV20-1
d_call: .
cdr3_aa: CSAIEGSSGNTIYF
cdr3_nt: TGCAGTGCTATTGAGGGTAGCTCTGGAAACACCATATATTTT

clone_size: .
j_call: TRBJ2-5
v_call: TRBV24-1
d_call: .
cdr3_aa: CATSDSGTPAKETQYF
cdr3_nt: TGTGCCACCAGTGATTCCGGGACCCCGGCTAAAGAGACCCAGTACTTC

clone_size: .
j_call: TRBJ1-1
v_call: TRBV7-2
d_call: TRBD1
cdr3_aa: CASSFTGGSTEAFF
cdr3_nt: TGTGCCAGCAGCTTTACAGGGGGGAGCACTGAAGCTTTCTTT

clone_size: once
j_call: TRBJ2-1
v_call: TRBV9
d_call: .
cdr3_aa: CASSVGQTITVNEQFF
cdr3_nt: TGTGCCAGCAGCGTAGGACAGACTATTACCGTCAATGAGCAGTTCTTC

clone_size: .
j_call: TRBJ1-3
v_call: TRBV7-8
d_call: TRBD1
cdr3_aa: CASSPLRDSHSSGNTIYF
cdr3_nt: TGTGCCAGCAGCCCCCTCCGGGACAGCCACTCCTCTGGAAACACCATATATTTT

clone_size: once
j_call: TRBJ1-1
v_call: TRBV11-2
d_call: .
cdr3_aa: CASRGGWTEAFF
cdr3_nt: TGTGCCAGCAGAGGGGGGTGGACTGAAGCTTTCTTT

clone_size: .
j_call: TRBJ2-7
v_call: TRBV6-5
d_call: TRBD2
cdr3_aa: CASSYPGLAGVEQYF
cdr3_nt: TGTGCCAGCAGTTACCCGGGGTTAGCGGGGGTTGAGCAGTACTTC

clone_size: .
j_call: TRBJ1-5
v_call: TRBV27
d_call: TRBD1
cdr3_aa: CASSFGDRVVQPQHF
cdr3_nt: TGTGCCAGCAGTTTCGGGGACAGGGTCGTTCAGCCCCAGCATTTT

clone_size: .
j_call: TRBJ2-1
v_call: TRBV10-3
d_call: TRBD2
cdr3_aa: CAISVGSGLATSYNEQFF
cdr3_nt: TGTGCCATCAGTGTGGGTTCGGGACTAGCGACCTCCTACAATGAGCAGTTCTTC

clone_size: .
j_call: TRBJ2-7
v_call: TRBV19
d_call: TRBD1
cdr3_aa: CASSTRGGDLYF
cdr3_nt: TGTGCCAGTAGTACCCGAGGGGGCGATCTGTACTTC